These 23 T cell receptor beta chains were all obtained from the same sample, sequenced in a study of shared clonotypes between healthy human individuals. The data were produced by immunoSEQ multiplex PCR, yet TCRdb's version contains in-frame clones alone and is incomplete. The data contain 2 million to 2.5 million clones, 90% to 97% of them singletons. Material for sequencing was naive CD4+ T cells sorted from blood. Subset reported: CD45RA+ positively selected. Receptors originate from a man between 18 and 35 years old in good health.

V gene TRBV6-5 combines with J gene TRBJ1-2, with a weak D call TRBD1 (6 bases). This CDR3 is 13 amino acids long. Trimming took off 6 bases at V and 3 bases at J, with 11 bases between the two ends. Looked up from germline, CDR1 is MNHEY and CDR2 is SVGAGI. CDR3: CASSRDRYYGYTF. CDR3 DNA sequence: TGTGCCAGCAGCCGAGACAGGTACTATGGCTACACCTTC.

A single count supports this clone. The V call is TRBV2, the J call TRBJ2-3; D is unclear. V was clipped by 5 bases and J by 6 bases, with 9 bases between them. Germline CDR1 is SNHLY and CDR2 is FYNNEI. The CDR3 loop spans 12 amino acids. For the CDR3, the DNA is TGTGCCAGCAGTTACCTGAGGGATACGCAGTATTTT. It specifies CASSYLRDTQYF.

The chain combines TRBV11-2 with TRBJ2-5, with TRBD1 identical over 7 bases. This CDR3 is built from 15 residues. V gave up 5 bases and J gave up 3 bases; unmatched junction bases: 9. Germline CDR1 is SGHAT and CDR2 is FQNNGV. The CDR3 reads CASSLLGGREETQYF. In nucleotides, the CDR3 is TGTGCCAGCAGCCTACTAGGGGGCAGGGAAGAGACCCAGTACTTC.

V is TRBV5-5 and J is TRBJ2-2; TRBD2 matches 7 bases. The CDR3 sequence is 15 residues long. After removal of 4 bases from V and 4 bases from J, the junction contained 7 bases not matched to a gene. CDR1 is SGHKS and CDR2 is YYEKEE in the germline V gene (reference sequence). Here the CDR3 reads CASSPSGLGTGELFF. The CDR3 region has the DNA TGTGCCAGCAGCCCTAGCGGACTCGGCACCGGGGAGCTGTTTTTT.

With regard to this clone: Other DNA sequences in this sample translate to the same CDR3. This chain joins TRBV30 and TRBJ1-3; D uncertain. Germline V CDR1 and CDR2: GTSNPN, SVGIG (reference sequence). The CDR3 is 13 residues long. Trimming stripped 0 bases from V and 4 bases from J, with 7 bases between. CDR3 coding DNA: TGTGCCTGGAGTGTCGGTTCGGGAAACACCATATATTTT. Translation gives CAWSVGSGNTIYF.

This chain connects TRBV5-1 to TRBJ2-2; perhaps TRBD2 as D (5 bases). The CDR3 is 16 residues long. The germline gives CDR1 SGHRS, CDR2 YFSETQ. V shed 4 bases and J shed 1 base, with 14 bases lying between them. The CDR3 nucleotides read TGCGCCAGCAGCCCCCCGGAGGCGGGGAACACCGGGGAGCTGTTTTTT. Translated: CASSPPEAGNTGELFF.

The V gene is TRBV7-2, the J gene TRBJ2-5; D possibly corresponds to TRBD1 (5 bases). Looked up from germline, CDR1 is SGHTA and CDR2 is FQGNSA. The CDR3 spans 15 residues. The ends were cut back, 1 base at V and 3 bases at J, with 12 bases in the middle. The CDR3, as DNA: TGTGCCAGCAGCTTAGTGACAGCCCTGAAAGAGACCCAGTACTTC. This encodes CASSLVTALKETQYF.

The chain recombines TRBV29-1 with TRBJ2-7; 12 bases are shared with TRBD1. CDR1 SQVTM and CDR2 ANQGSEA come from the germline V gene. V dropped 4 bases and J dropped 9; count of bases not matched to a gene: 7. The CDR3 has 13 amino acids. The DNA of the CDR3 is TGCAGCGTTGCCCGGGACAGGGGGCTTGGGCAGTACTTC. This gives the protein CSVARDRGLGQYF.

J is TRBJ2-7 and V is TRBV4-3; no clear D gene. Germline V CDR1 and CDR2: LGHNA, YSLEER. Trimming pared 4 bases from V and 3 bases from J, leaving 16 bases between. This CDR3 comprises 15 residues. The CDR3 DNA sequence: TGCGCCAGCAGCCCTTATACCGGTCTCGACTACGAGCAGTACTTC. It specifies CASSPYTGLDYEQYF.

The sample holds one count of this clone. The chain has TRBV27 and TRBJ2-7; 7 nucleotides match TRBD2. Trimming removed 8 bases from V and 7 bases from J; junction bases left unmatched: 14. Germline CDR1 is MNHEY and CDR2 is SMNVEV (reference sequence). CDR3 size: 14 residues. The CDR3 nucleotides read TGTGCCAGCGGCTCCGAAGGGAGGGTGGGAGAGCAGTACTTC. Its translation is CASGSEGRVGEQYF.

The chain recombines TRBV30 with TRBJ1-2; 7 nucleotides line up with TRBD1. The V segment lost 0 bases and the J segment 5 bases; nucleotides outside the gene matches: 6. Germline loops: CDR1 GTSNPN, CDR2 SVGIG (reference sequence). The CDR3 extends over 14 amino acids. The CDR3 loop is CAWSVAAGGYGYTF. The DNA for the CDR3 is TGTGCCTGGAGTGTAGCGGCAGGGGGTTATGGCTACACCTTC.

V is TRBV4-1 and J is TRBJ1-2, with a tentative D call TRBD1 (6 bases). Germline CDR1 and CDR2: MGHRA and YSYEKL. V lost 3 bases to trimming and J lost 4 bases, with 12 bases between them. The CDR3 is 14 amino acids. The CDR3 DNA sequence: TGCGCCAGCAGCCAGGACAGTATCGCCTATGGCTACACCTTC. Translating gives CASSQDSIAYGYTF.

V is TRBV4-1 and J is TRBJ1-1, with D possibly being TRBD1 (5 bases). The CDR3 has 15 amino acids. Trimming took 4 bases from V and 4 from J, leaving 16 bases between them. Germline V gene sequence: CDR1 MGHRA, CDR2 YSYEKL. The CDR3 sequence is CASSLSWDATTEAFF. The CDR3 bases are TGCGCCAGCAGCCTCTCCTGGGACGCCACCACTGAAGCTTTCTTT.

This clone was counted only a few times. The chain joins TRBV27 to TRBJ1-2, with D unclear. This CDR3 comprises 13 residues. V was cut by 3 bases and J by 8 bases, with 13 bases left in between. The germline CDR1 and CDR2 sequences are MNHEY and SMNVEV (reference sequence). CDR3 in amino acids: CASSFTGSGGYTF. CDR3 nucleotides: TGTGCCAGCAGTTTTACGGGGAGTGGCGGCTACACCTTC.

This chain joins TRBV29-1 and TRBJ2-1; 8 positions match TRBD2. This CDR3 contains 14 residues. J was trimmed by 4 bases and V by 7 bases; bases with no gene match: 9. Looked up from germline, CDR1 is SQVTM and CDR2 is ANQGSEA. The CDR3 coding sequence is TGCAGCGGCGCCCGGGGGGGCGGATACAATGAGCAGTTCTTC. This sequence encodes CSGARGGGYNEQFF.

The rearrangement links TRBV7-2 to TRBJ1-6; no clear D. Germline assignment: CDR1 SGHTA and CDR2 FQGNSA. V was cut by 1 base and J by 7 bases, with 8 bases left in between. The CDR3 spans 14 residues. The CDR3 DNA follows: TGTGCCAGCAGCTTAGAGGCGGGGAATTCACCCCTCCACTTT. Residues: CASSLEAGNSPLHF. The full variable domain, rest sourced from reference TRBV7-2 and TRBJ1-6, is GAGVSQSPSNKVTEKGKDVELRCDPISGHTALYWYRQSLGQGLEFLIYFQGNSAPDKSGLPSDRFSAERTGGSVSTLTIQRTQQEDSAVYLCASSLEAGNSPLHFGNGTRLTVT.

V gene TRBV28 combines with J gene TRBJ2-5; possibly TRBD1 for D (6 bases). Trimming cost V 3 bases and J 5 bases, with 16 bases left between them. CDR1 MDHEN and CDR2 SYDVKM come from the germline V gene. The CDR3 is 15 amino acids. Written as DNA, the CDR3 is TGTGCCAGCAGTTTGCCCACAGGGATAGGGGAGACCCAGTACTTC. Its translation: CASSLPTGIGETQYF.

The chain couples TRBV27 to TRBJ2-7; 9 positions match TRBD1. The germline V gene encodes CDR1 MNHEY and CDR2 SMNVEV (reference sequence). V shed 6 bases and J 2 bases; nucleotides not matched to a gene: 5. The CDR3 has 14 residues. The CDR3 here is CASRRDRVAYEQYF. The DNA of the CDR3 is TGTGCCAGCAGGCGGGACAGGGTCGCCTACGAGCAGTACTTC.

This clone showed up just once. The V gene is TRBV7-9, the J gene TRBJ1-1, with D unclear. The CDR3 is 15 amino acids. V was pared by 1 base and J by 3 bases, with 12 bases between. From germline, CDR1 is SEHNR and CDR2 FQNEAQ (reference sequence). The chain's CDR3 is CASSLDLGSHTEAFF. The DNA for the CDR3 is TGTGCCAGCAGCTTAGATCTAGGGTCCCACACTGAAGCTTTCTTT.

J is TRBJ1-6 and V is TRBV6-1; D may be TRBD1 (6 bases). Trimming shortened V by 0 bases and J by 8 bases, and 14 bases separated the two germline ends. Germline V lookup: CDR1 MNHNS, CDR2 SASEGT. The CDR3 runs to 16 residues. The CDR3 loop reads CASSEARGAPDSPLHF. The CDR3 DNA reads TGTGCCAGCAGTGAAGCCCGGGGGGCGCCCGATTCACCCCTCCACTTT.

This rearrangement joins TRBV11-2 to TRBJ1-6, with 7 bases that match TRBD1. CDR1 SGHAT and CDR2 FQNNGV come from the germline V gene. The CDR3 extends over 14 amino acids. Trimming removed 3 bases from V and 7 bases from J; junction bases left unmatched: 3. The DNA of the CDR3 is TGTGCCAGCAGCTTCAAGGGGGCCAATTCACCCCTCCACTTT. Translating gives CASSFKGANSPLHF.

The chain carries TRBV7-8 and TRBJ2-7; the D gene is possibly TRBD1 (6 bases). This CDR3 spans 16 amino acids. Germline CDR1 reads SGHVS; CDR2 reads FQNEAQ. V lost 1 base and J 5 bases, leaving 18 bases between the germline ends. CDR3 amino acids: CASSLDDRSTSNEQYF. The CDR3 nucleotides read TGTGCCAGCAGCTTAGATGACAGGAGTACGTCCAACGAGCAGTACTTC.

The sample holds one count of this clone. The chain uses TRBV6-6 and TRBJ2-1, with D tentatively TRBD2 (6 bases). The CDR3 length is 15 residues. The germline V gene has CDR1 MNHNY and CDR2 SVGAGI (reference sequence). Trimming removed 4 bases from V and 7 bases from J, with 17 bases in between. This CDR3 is CASSFTGTAGNEQFF. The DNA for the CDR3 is TGTGCCAGCAGTTTCACCGGGACCGCGGGAAATGAGCAGTTCTTC.